A selection of T cell receptor beta chains follows, all from one sample in a study of a mutant IDH1 vaccine in newly diagnosed glioma. Method: immunoSEQ multiplex PCR; TCRdb's copy keeps in-frame clones and lacks some. The sample has under 80,000 clones, approximately 86% seen once. Here the sequenced sample was PBMCs, taken from a glioma patient treated with radiotherapy, temozolomide or both. The receptors derive from a man aged 25-45 years with glioma. The CDR3 runs from the conserved cysteine through the conserved F or W. The D gene is left open where the match is weak. Clone size is stated in some rows and not others, as once, few, many or a class when expanded.

size: -
V: TRBV7-9
J: TRBJ2-3
length: 16
D: -
DNA: TGTGCCAGCAGCTTAGGACAGCTGAGGATCACAGATACGCAGTATTTT
CDR3: CASSLGQLRITDTQYF

size: -
V: TRBV5-1
J: TRBJ2-7
length: 16
D: -
DNA: TGCGCCAGCAGCCCTCCGACTCCGGACTTCGCCCGGGAGCAGTACTTC
CDR3: CASSPPTPDFAREQYF

size: -
V: TRBV19
J: TRBJ1-2
length: 16
D: TRBD1
DNA: TGTGCCAGTAGTCTCACGACAGGGTCACCGGTAAATGGCTACACCTTC
CDR3: CASSLTTGSPVNGYTF

size: -
V: TRBV5-5
J: TRBJ2-7
length: 16
D: -
DNA: TGTGCCAGCAGCTGGGCTGCGGGGGCGAACTCCTACGAGCAGTACTTC
CDR3: CASSWAAGANSYEQYF

size: -
V: TRBV7-8
J: TRBJ2-2
length: 14
D: -
DNA: TGTGCCAGCAGCCTGGCCGGGGACACCGGGGAGCTGTTTTTT
CDR3: CASSLAGDTGELFF

size: -
V: TRBV19
J: TRBJ2-5
length: 14
D: TRBD1
DNA: TGTGCCAGTAGTATAAGCTCCCGACAGGGGGGCCAGTACTTC
CDR3: CASSISSRQGGQYF

size: -
V: TRBV30
J: TRBJ2-1
length: 14
D: -
DNA: TGTGCCTGGAGGCAAAAACGTAGCGGCAATGAGCAGTTCTTC
CDR3: CAWRQKRSGNEQFF

size: -
V: TRBV28
J: TRBJ1-5
length: 13
D: -
DNA: TGTGCCAGCAATAGGCAGGCCAATCAGCCCCAGCATTTT
CDR3: CASNRQANQPQHF

size: -
V: TRBV4-2
J: TRBJ2-7
length: 12
D: -
DNA: TGTGCCAGCAGCCAAGATACAGGCGAGCAGTACTTC
CDR3: CASSQDTGEQYF

size: -
V: TRBV19
J: TRBJ2-3
length: 14
D: -
DNA: TGTGCCAGTAGGAAACAGGGATCCCCGGATACGCAGTATTTT
CDR3: CASRKQGSPDTQYF

size: -
V: TRBV4-1
J: TRBJ2-7
length: 16
D: TRBD1
DNA: TGCGCCAGCAGCCAGACATTCCCGGGACAGGGTAAGGAGCAGTACTTC
CDR3: CASSQTFPGQGKEQYF

size: -
V: TRBV2
J: TRBJ1-3
length: 14
D: TRBD1
DNA: TGTGCCAGCAGTGGACAGGGGGCTGGAAACACCATATATTTT
CDR3: CASSGQGAGNTIYF

size: once
V: TRBV27
J: TRBJ1-3
length: 15
D: TRBD1
DNA: TGTGCCAGCAGTTTGACAGGGAGCTCTGGAAACACCATATATTTT
CDR3: CASSLTGSSGNTIYF

size: -
V: TRBV5-4
J: TRBJ1-1
length: 14
D: -
DNA: TGTGCCAGCAGCTTCGGGTTGAAAAACACTGAAGCTTTCTTT
CDR3: CASSFGLKNTEAFF

size: -
V: TRBV10-3
J: TRBJ1-4
length: 12
D: -
DNA: TGTGCCATCGGGACGGACGATGAAAAACTGTTTTTT
CDR3: CAIGTDDEKLFF

size: -
V: TRBV4-2
J: TRBJ2-4
length: 17
D: TRBD2
DNA: TGTGCCAGCAGCCAATCTATAACGCGGGGGACCAAAAACATTCAGTACTTC
CDR3: CASSQSITRGTKNIQYF

size: once
V: TRBV30
J: TRBJ1-6
length: 15
D: -
DNA: TGTGCCTGGAGTGAAGGGTTTTTATATAATTCACCCCTCCACTTT
CDR3: CAWSEGFLYNSPLHF

size: -
V: TRBV7-2
J: TRBJ1-1
length: 16
D: -
DNA: TGTGCCAGCAGCCCCAGAAGCTCGGGGTTGGGGACTGAAGCTTTCTTT
CDR3: CASSPRSSGLGTEAFF

size: -
V: TRBV9
J: TRBJ1-4
length: 16
D: -
DNA: TGTGCCAGCAGCGGACTGGACCGGACGTACGGTGAAAAACTGTTTTTT
CDR3: CASSGLDRTYGEKLFF

size: -
V: TRBV18
J: TRBJ2-1
length: 15
D: TRBD2
DNA: TGTGCCAGCTCACCCCGACTAGCGGGGCAGAATGAGCAGTTCTTC
CDR3: CASSPRLAGQNEQFF

size: -
V: TRBV6-5
J: TRBJ1-6
length: 15
D: -
DNA: TGTGCCAGCAGCGGACATTTCTCCTATAATTCACCCCTCCACTTT
CDR3: CASSGHFSYNSPLHF

size: -
V: TRBV28
J: TRBJ1-6
length: 15
D: -
DNA: TGTGCCAGCAGTTTCTCAGGACGGTATAATTCACCCCTCCACTTT
CDR3: CASSFSGRYNSPLHF

size: -
V: TRBV2
J: TRBJ2-7
length: 15
D: TRBD1
DNA: TGTGCCAGCAGGGTTACAGGGGTTTCGGGTTACGAGCAGTACTTC
CDR3: CASRVTGVSGYEQYF

size: -
V: TRBV18
J: TRBJ1-6
length: 15
D: TRBD1
DNA: TGTGCCAGCTCAACCGGGACAGGCTATAATTCACCCCTCCACTTT
CDR3: CASSTGTGYNSPLHF

size: -
V: TRBV11-1
J: TRBJ2-2
length: 15
D: -
DNA: TGTGCCAGCAGCTTACACAGGGCGGGCACCGGGGAGCTGTTTTTT
CDR3: CASSLHRAGTGELFF

size: -
V: TRBV11-2
J: TRBJ1-1
length: 16
D: -
DNA: TGTGCCAGCAGGTTGGGTTTGAGGGCCATGAACACTGAAGCTTTCTTT
CDR3: CASRLGLRAMNTEAFF

size: -
V: TRBV6-5
J: TRBJ1-1
length: 12
D: TRBD1
DNA: TGTGCCAGCAGCGCGACAGGGTTTGAAGCTTTCTTT
CDR3: CASSATGFEAFF

size: once
V: TRBV7-8
J: TRBJ2-3
length: 15
D: TRBD2
DNA: TGTGCCAGCAGGTCTCTAGCGGGGGGTTCGGATACGCAGTATTTT
CDR3: CASRSLAGGSDTQYF

size: -
V: TRBV29-1
J: TRBJ1-4
length: 13
D: -
DNA: TGCAGCGTCGGCCCCGCAACTAATGAAAAACTGTTTTTT
CDR3: CSVGPATNEKLFF

size: -
V: TRBV28
J: TRBJ1-4
length: 16
D: -
DNA: TGTGCCAGCAGCTCTGCCTACAGTGCAACTAATGAAAAACTGTTTTTT
CDR3: CASSSAYSATNEKLFF

size: -
V: TRBV6-6
J: TRBJ2-1
length: 14
D: -
DNA: TGTGCCAGCAGTCAGGATCGGACGGACAATGAGCAGTTCTTC
CDR3: CASSQDRTDNEQFF

size: -
V: TRBV7-8
J: TRBJ2-2
length: 15
D: TRBD1
DNA: TGTGCCAGCAGCTTAGGGACAGGGATCGCCGGGGAGCTGTTTTTT
CDR3: CASSLGTGIAGELFF

size: -
V: TRBV2
J: TRBJ1-1
length: 14
D: -
DNA: TGTGCCAGCAGTGAAGGGATCCACGGATTTGAAGCTTTCTTT
CDR3: CASSEGIHGFEAFF

size: -
V: TRBV6-5
J: TRBJ2-1
length: 14
D: TRBD1
DNA: TGTGCCAGCAGTTATACAGGGGTTTACAATGAGCAGTTCTTC
CDR3: CASSYTGVYNEQFF

size: -
V: TRBV27
J: TRBJ2-3
length: 14
D: -
DNA: TGTGCCAGCAGCTCGACCTACGGCACAGATACGCAGTATTTT
CDR3: CASSSTYGTDTQYF

size: once
V: TRBV6-5
J: TRBJ2-7
length: 15
D: TRBD1
DNA: TGTGCCAGCAGTTACTCGGGACAGGGGGCCATCGAGCAGTACTTC
CDR3: CASSYSGQGAIEQYF

size: -
V: TRBV28
J: TRBJ2-5
length: 15
D: TRBD1
DNA: TGTGCCAGCAGTTTGTTAGGGGGCGGCGCGGAGACCCAGTACTTC
CDR3: CASSLLGGGAETQYF

size: -
V: TRBV4-1
J: TRBJ1-1
length: 17
D: -
DNA: TGCGCCAGCAGCCAAGATGCCCAGGGCACTATGAACACTGAAGCTTTCTTT
CDR3: CASSQDAQGTMNTEAFF

size: -
V: TRBV5-1
J: TRBJ2-7
length: 13
D: -
DNA: TGCGCCAGCAGCTTGCTGTATCGGGGCGAGCAGTACTTC
CDR3: CASSLLYRGEQYF

size: few
V: TRBV6-1
J: TRBJ1-1
length: 15
D: TRBD1
DNA: TGTGCCAGCAGAGCCCTGACAGGGGGGAACACTGAAGCTTTCTTT
CDR3: CASRALTGGNTEAFF

size: once
V: TRBV19
J: TRBJ1-2
length: 14
D: TRBD1
DNA: TGTGCCAGTAGTATCCCCGGACAGGACTATGGCTACACCTTC
CDR3: CASSIPGQDYGYTF

size: -
V: TRBV4-1
J: TRBJ1-2
length: 15
D: TRBD1
DNA: TGCGCCAGCAGCCAGGATTGGACAGGGGAGGATGGCTACACCTTC
CDR3: CASSQDWTGEDGYTF

size: -
V: TRBV19
J: TRBJ1-1
length: 13
D: -
DNA: TGTGCCAGTAGTGTTAAGATAGAGGCTGAGGCTTTCTTT
CDR3: CASSVKIEAEAFF

size: -
V: TRBV18
J: TRBJ1-1
length: 13
D: -
DNA: TGTGCCAGCTCACCAAGCCGGGACACTGAAGCTTTCTTT
CDR3: CASSPSRDTEAFF

size: -
V: TRBV19
J: TRBJ1-5
length: 14
D: -
DNA: TGTGCCAGTTCCGGGACAAATAGCAATCAGCCCCAGCATTTT
CDR3: CASSGTNSNQPQHF

size: few
V: TRBV2
J: TRBJ1-1
length: 16
D: -
DNA: TGTGCCAGCAGTGAAGGCACGTACCCAGGGAACACTGAAGCTTTCTTT
CDR3: CASSEGTYPGNTEAFF

size: -
V: TRBV6-5
J: TRBJ2-6
length: 16
D: -
DNA: TGTGCCAGCAGTTTGACTGCAAGCTCTGGGGCCAACGTCCTGACTTTC
CDR3: CASSLTASSGANVLTF

size: -
V: TRBV4-2
J: TRBJ2-2
length: 18
D: TRBD1
DNA: TGTGCCAGCAGCCAAGCGGCATTGGGGACAGGGGGTTTCGGGGAGCTGTTTTTT
CDR3: CASSQAALGTGGFGELFF